The 3 T cell receptor beta chains presented below share a single source sample, sequenced in a study of radiotherapy plus CTLA-4 blockade in lung cancer. This table comes from immunoSEQ multiplex PCR, and its TCRdb copy is limited to in-frame clones, with some not included. The table includes tens of thousands of clones, approximately 68% detected once. This sample comprised peripheral blood, obtained from a patient treated with radiotherapy plus ipilimumab. The receptors come from a human donor with non-small cell lung cancer whose response to radiotherapy plus ipilimumab could not be evaluated.

There are a few counts of this clone. The chain joins TRBV5-4 to TRBJ1-4; TRBD1 matches at 7 bases. Germline V CDR1 and CDR2: SGHNT, YYREEE (reference sequence). Trimming cost V 4 bases and J 2 bases; bases outside gene matches: 5. CDR3 length: 15 amino acids. This CDR3 reads CASSTPGQTNEKLFF. The CDR3 DNA sequence: TGTGCCAGCAGCACGCCGGGACAGACTAATGAAAAACTGTTTTTT.

The chain carries TRBV9 and TRBJ1-5; no clear D gene. Trimming took 1 base from V and 0 from J, leaving 8 bases between them. There are 15 residues in the CDR3. Germline V lookup: CDR1 SGDLS, CDR2 YYNGEE. CDR3 loop: CASSVTGDSNQPQHF. CDR3 sequence (DNA): TGTGCCAGCAGCGTAACCGGGGATAGCAATCAGCCCCAGCATTTT.

This rearrangement joins TRBV2 to TRBJ2-7, with 7 positions matching TRBD1. The CDR3 is made up of 14 amino acids. CDR1 and CDR2 from the germline V gene are SNHLY and FYNNEI. Trimming at V came to 3 bases and at J to 3 bases, leaving 5 bases not matched to a gene. CDR3 sequence: CASSDDRGLYEQYF. The CDR3 nucleotides are TGTGCCAGCAGTGATGATAGGGGGCTCTACGAGCAGTACTTC.